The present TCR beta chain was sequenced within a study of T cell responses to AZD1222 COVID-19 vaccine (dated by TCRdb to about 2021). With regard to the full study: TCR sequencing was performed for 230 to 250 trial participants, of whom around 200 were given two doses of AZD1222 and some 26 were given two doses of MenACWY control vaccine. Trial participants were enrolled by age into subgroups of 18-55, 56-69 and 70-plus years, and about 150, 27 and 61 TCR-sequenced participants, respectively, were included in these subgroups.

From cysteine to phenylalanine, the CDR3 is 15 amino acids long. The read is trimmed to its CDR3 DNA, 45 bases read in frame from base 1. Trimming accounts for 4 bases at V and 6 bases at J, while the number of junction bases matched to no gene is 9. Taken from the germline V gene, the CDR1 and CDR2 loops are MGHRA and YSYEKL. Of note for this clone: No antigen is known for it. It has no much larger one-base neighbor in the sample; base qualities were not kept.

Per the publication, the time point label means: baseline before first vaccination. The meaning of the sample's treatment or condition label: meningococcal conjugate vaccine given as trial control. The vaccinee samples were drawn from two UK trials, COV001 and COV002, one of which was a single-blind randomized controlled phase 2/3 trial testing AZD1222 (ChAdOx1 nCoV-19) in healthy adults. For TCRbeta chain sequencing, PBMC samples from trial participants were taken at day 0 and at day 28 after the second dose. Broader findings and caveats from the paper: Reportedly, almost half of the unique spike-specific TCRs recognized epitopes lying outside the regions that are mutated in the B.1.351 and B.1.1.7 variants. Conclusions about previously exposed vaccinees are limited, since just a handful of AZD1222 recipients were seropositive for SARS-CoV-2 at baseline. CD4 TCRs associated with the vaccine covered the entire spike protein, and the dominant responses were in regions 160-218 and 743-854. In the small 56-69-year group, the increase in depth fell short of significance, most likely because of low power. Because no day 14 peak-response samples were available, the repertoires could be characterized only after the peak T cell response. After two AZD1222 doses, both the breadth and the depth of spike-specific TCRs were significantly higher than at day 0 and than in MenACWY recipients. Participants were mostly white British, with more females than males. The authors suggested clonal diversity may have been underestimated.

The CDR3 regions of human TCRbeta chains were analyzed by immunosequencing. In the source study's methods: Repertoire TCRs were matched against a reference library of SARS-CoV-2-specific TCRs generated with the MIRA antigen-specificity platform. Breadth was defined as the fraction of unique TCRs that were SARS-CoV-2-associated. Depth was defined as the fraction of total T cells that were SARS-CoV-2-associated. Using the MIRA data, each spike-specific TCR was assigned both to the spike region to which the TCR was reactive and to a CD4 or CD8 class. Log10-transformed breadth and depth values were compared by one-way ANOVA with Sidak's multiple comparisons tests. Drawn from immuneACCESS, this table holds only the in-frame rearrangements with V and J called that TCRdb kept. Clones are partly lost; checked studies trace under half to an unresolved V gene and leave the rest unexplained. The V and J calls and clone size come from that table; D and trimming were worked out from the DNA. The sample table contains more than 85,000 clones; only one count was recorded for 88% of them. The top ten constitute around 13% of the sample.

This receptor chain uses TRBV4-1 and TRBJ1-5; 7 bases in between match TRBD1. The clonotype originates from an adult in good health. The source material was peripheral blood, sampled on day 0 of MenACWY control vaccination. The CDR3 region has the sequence CASSPPDRAIQPQHF. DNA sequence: TGCGCCAGCAGCCCGCCTGACAGGGCCATTCAGCCCCAGCATTTT.